What follows are 2 T cell receptor beta chains derived from one specimen sequenced in a study of response to subunit inactivated influenza vaccine. TCRdb independently ran MiXCR on the RT-PCR reads; one entry per CDR3 protein. The sample has around 790,000 distinct CDR3 sequences, 21% seen once; the top ten hold roughly 10%. The sequencing used PBMCs from blood, collected 4 to 6 days after vaccination. These receptors were obtained from a man in his fifties or sixties who received an inactivated influenza vaccine.

This clonotype was seen a handful of times. This chain links TRBV25-1 with TRBJ2-5, with 10 positions matching TRBD2. J gave up 6 bases and V 5 bases, and 3 bases lay outside the gene matches. The CDR3 contains 13 residues. Germline loops: CDR1 MGHDK, CDR2 SYGVNS. CDR3 bases: TGTGCCAGCAGTAGAGCGGGAGGGCAGACCCAGTACTTC. It specifies CASSRAGGQTQYF.

The V and J genes are TRBV12-3 or TRBV12-4 and TRBJ1-4; D unclear. With 5 bases removed from V and 4 bases from J, the gap between germline ends came to 11 bases. This CDR3 region has 14 residues. In DNA, the CDR3 is TGTGCCAGCAGTACCACGGTGTTTAATGAAAAACTGTTTTTT. It translates to CASSTTVFNEKLFF.